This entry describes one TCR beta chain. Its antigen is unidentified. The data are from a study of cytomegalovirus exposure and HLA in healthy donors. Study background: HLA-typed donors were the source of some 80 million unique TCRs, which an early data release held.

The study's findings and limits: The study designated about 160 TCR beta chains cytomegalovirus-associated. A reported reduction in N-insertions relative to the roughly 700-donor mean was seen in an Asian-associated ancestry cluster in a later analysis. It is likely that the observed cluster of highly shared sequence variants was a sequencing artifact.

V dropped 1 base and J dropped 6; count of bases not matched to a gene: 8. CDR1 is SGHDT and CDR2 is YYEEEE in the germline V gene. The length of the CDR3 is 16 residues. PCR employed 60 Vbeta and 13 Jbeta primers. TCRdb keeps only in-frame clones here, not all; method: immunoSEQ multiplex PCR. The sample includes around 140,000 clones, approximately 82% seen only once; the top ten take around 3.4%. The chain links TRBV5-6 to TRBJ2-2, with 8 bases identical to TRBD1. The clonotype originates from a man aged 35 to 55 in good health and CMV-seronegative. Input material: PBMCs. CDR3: CASSLLFRGRSGELFF. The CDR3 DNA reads TGTGCCAGCAGCTTGTTATTCAGGGGGCGATCCGGGGAGCTGTTTTTT.